Following are 3 T cell receptor beta chains from one sample sequenced in a study of T cell clonotyping in hematopoietic cell transplantation (dated by TCRdb to the early 2020s). Library generation was performed with the immunoSEQ multiplex PCR assay. What TCRdb holds here is the immuneACCESS table cut down to in-frame rearrangements. Part of the clones is not present; checked against another copy, under half of the missing clones reflect an unresolved V gene, and the others are unexplained. This sample lists about 11,000 clones; just over 45% were detected once. Clones ranked in the top ten supply around 9% of the sample. In the paper's terms, the time point label means: 30 days after allo-HCT. The material was PBMCs, obtained 30 days after allogeneic stem cell transplant. The origin of the receptors is a male patient between 50 and 60 years old who had an allogeneic stem cell transplant from an unrelated donor, so the T cells may come from the graft donor. Some clones in this sample may be carry-over from other donors' samples.

The rearrangement links TRBV28 to TRBJ1-2; the D is unclear. CDR3 length: 15 amino acids. CDR1 and CDR2 (germline): MDHEN, SYDVKM. The V end was cut by 2 bases, the J end by 2 bases, with 12 bases between. The CDR3 reads CASSLPSGHNYGYTF. The CDR3 bases are TGTGCCAGCAGTTTACCATCGGGCCACAACTATGGCTACACCTTC.

V and J are TRBV27 and TRBJ2-1, with D perhaps matching TRBD2 (7 bases). The CDR3 is 12 residues long. Germline CDR1 is MNHEY and CDR2 is SMNVEV (reference sequence). V was shortened by 3 bases and J by 10 bases, with 10 bases between the two germline ends. The CDR3 spells CASSLGGREQFF. The CDR3 bases are TGTGCCAGCAGTTTGGGGGGGCGGGAGCAGTTCTTC.

This clone was counted a few times. V gene TRBV5-6 combines with J gene TRBJ2-1, with D unresolved. Germline CDR1 reads SGHDT; CDR2 reads YYEEEE. This CDR3 contains 11 residues. The V gene lost 5 bases and the J gene lost 8 bases, with 8 bases spanning the gap. The chain's CDR3 is CASSLAYEQFF. The CDR3 DNA is TGTGCCAGCAGTTTAGCATATGAGCAGTTCTTC.